This record covers a single TCR beta chain. These data are taken from a study of cytomegalovirus exposure and HLA in healthy donors. Germline CDR1 MDHEN, CDR2 SYDVKM. The CDR3 has 15 amino acids. Trimming at V came to 3 bases and at J to 3 bases, leaving 4 bases not matched to a gene. A multiplex PCR was run with 60 Vbeta primers and 13 Jbeta primers. Generated by immunoSEQ multiplex PCR, the TCRdb table keeps only in-frame clones and is missing some. The sample consists of 150,000 to 200,000 clones, around 72% of them appearing once. The clonotype originates from a man in his fifties in good health and CMV-seronegative. Sample: PBMCs. The rearrangement uses TRBV28 and TRBJ1-3; 8 bases fit TRBD1. Written as DNA, the CDR3 is TGTGCCAGCAGTTTTCAGGGGGCAGGTGGAAACACCATATATTTT. Translation: CASSFQGAGGNTIYF.